This TCR beta chain was found in a study of cytomegalovirus exposure and HLA in healthy donors. On this clone: Its cognate antigen is unknown.

Findings and caveats of the study: With further analysis later on, most CMV-associated TCR beta chains appeared HLA-restricted.

In the PCR, 60 Vbeta and 13 Jbeta primers were used. Assay: immunoSEQ multiplex PCR; the TCRdb copy retains only in-frame clones and omits some. The sample lists about 73,000 clones; 75% were seen once. The germline V gene has CDR1 MNHNY and CDR2 SVGAGI (reference sequence). Losses at the gene ends were 4 bases for V and 0 bases for J; bases not matched to a gene: 7. The CDR3 runs to 16 residues. The source is a man in his sixties or seventies in good health and CMV-seronegative. What was sequenced was PBMCs. The chain combines TRBV6-6 with TRBJ2-7, with 9 positions matching TRBD2. CDR3 bases: TGTGCCAGCAGTTCTCGACTAGCGGCCAGCTCCTACGAGCAGTACTTC. Translated: CASSSRLAASSYEQYF.